The entry below gives a single T cell receptor (beta chain) sequence along with its context. The data were obtained in a study of blood T cell repertoires in COVID-19. The method was immunoSEQ multiplex PCR; TCRdb's version includes in-frame clones alone and lacks a portion of them. This sample has around 700,000 clones, with just under 90% found just once. The sample taken for sequencing was peripheral blood. This clonotype was sampled from a woman younger than 30 with acute or convalescent COVID-19.

The CDR3 DNA reads TGTGCCAGTAGTCCGGGGGATTGGGGTAGTCAGCCCCAGCATTTT. It encodes CASSPGDWGSQPQHF. V usage is TRBV19 and J usage is TRBJ1-5; D is perhaps TRBD1 (5 bases). Trimming left V 5 bases short and J 6 bases short, with 17 bases between. CDR1 and CDR2 (germline): LNHDA, SQIVND (reference sequence). This CDR3 region has 15 residues.